This entry lists 28 T cell receptor beta chains sequenced from one sample in a study of blood T cell repertoires in COVID-19. Method: immunoSEQ multiplex PCR; TCRdb's copy keeps in-frame clones and lacks some. Counted here are more than 450,000 clones, about nine tenths occurring once; the ten biggest clones make up 0.7%. The material sequenced was PBMCs or T cells enriched from blood (not recorded which). The receptors originated from a young woman who had recovered from COVID-19.

J is TRBJ1-5 and V is TRBV6-5, with unresolved D. Per the germline V gene, CDR1 is MNHEY and CDR2 is SVGAGI. V lost 6 bases and J 0 bases, leaving 9 bases between the germline ends. This CDR3 contains 14 residues. In DNA form, the CDR3 reads TGTGCCAGCAGAACAGTAGATAGCAATCAGCCCCAGCATTTT. It encodes CASRTVDSNQPQHF.

The genes are TRBV20-1 and TRBJ2-7; perhaps TRBD2 as D (6 bases). The CDR3 is 13 residues long. Germline V gene sequence: CDR1 DFQATT, CDR2 SNEGSKA (reference sequence). V dropped 3 bases and J dropped 2 bases, with 11 bases sitting between them. CDR3 in amino acids: CSASGRETYEQYF. The CDR3 nucleotides read TGCAGTGCTAGTGGGCGGGAAACCTACGAGCAGTACTTC.

V is TRBV30 and J is TRBJ1-4; unclear D gene. Germline CDR1 is GTSNPN and CDR2 is SVGIG (reference sequence). This CDR3 has 11 residues. Trimming stripped 5 bases from V and 8 bases from J, with 9 bases between. The CDR3 protein is CAWGPGEKLFF. CDR3 coding DNA: TGTGCCTGGGGTCCCGGGGAAAAACTGTTTTTT. Combining the CDR3 with reference TRBV30 and TRBJ1-4 gives the whole variable domain SQTIHQWPATLVQPVGSPLSLECTVEGTSNPNLYWYRQAAGRGLQLLFYSVGIGQISSEVPQNLSASRPQDRQFILSSKKLLLSDSGFYLCAWGPGEKLFFGSGTQLSVL.

V is TRBV12-3 or TRBV12-4 and J is TRBJ1-2, with 7 bases matching TRBD1. Trimming at V came to 6 bases and at J to 11 bases, leaving 12 bases not matched to a gene. The CDR3 is 13 amino acids. The CDR3 is CASRGQPSGPYTF. The CDR3 coding sequence is TGTGCCAGCAGGGGACAGCCTTCCGGTCCGTACACCTTC.

The chain employs TRBV11-2 and TRBJ2-5, with D uncertain. The V end lost 0 bases, the J end lost 5 bases, and 7 bases lay between the germline ends. CDR1 SGHAT and CDR2 FQNNGV come from the germline V gene. The CDR3 totals 13 residues. CDR3 bases: TGTGCCAGCAGCTTAGATCAGAGGGAGACCCAGTACTTC. It translates to CASSLDQRETQYF. Using reference TRBV11-2 and TRBJ2-5 for the parts outside the CDR3, the full variable domain is EAGVAQSPRYKIIEKRQSVAFWCNPISGHATLYWYQQILGQGPKLLIQFQNNGVVDDSQLPKDRFSAERLKGVDSTLKIQPAKLEDSAVYLCASSLDQRETQYFGPGTRLLVL.

This clone came up a few times. The chain combines TRBV7-3 with TRBJ1-2; 9 bases map to TRBD1. Germline assignment: CDR1 SGHTA and CDR2 FQGTGA. Trimming cost V 3 bases and J 8 bases; bases outside gene matches: 7. The CDR3 sequence is 14 residues long. The CDR3 nucleotides read TGTGCCAGCAGCTTCCGGGACAGGGTTTTAGGCTACACCTTC. Encoded protein: CASSFRDRVLGYTF.

The genes are TRBV5-1 and TRBJ1-4, with D possibly matching TRBD1 (6 bases). Germline V CDR1 and CDR2: SGHRS, YFSETQ. V shed 8 bases and J shed 0 bases, with 20 bases lying between them. This CDR3 contains 17 residues. The CDR3, as DNA: TGCGCCAGTCAATCAACAGGGTCCCTTGCAACTAATGAAAAACTGTTTTTT. This encodes CASQSTGSLATNEKLFF.

This chain links TRBV29-1 with TRBJ2-1, with a tentative D call TRBD2 (5 bases). The germline V and J ends were trimmed by 6 bases and 7 bases, with 13 bases remaining between them. Germline-derived CDR1 and CDR2 are SQVTM and ANQGSEA. The CDR3 is made up of 12 amino acids. CDR3 DNA: TGCAGCGTGAGGGATGAAGGGAATGAGCAGTTCTTC. Protein sequence: CSVRDEGNEQFF.

This sequence joins TRBV18 and TRBJ2-5; 10 nucleotides agree with TRBD1. CDR1 is KGHSH and CDR2 is LQKENI in the germline V gene. The CDR3 runs 13 residues. V trimming: 6 bases; J trimming: 3 bases; junction bases outside the gene matches: 1. CDR3 DNA: TGTGCCAGCTCTGGGACAGGGGAAGAGACCCAGTACTTC. It translates to CASSGTGEETQYF.

The chain couples TRBV13 to TRBJ2-7, with D perhaps matching TRBD1 (5 bases). The CDR3 loop spans 12 amino acids. Trimming cost V 5 bases and J 5 bases, with 10 bases left between them. Germline assignment: CDR1 PRHDT and CDR2 FYEKMQ (reference sequence). The CDR3 sequence: CASSPQGDEQYF. As DNA, the CDR3 is TGTGCCAGCAGCCCCCAGGGCGACGAGCAGTACTTC.

The chain couples TRBV29-1 to TRBJ1-1, with 12 bases aligning to TRBD1. Germline CDR1 is SQVTM and CDR2 is ANQGSEA. This CDR3 has 15 residues. V gave up 6 bases and J gave up 3 bases; unmatched junction bases: 8. As DNA, the CDR3 is TGCAGCGTCTTCCGGGACAGGGGGCTCCACACTGAAGCTTTCTTT. This encodes CSVFRDRGLHTEAFF.

V is TRBV3-1 (or the pseudogene TRBV3-2) and J is TRBJ1-2, with D unclear. Trimming stripped 3 bases from V and 7 bases from J, with 9 bases between. CDR1 and CDR2 (germline): LGHDT, YNNKEL (reference sequence). The CDR3 sequence is 12 residues long. This CDR3 is CASSQGEGGYTF. CDR3 in DNA: TGTGCCAGCAGCCAGGGTGAGGGTGGCTACACCTTC.

V gene TRBV7-2 combines with J gene TRBJ1-1; TRBD1 is a possible D gene (6 bases). Germline loops: CDR1 SGHTA, CDR2 FQGNSA. The length of the CDR3 is 15 residues. Trimming stripped 5 bases from V and 10 bases from J, with 23 bases between. The CDR3 region is CASSPSSQGTRGAFF. The CDR3 nucleotides are TGTGCCAGCAGCCCGTCGTCACAGGGAACCAGGGGAGCTTTCTTT. Drawing the rest from reference TRBV7-2 and TRBJ1-1, the complete variable domain is GAGVSQSPSNKVTEKGKDVELRCDPISGHTALYWYRQSLGQGLEFLIYFQGNSAPDKSGLPSDRFSAERTGGSVSTLTIQRTQQEDSAVYLCASSPSSQGTRGAFFGQGTRLTVV.

This chain links TRBV9 with TRBJ1-3; tentative D call: TRBD1 (6 bases). From germline, CDR1 is SGDLS and CDR2 YYNGEE. The V end was cut by 3 bases, the J end by 0 bases, with 10 bases between. This CDR3 region has 15 residues. The CDR3 nucleotides read TGTGCCAGCAGCGAGGGGGGGAGCTCTGGAAACACCATATATTTT. Translated: CASSEGGSSGNTIYF.

The CDR3 sequence is CASSLAGGVSQFF. The CDR3 DNA follows: TGCGCCAGCAGCTTGGCAGGGGGAGTATCGCAGTTCTTC. The V and J genes are TRBV5-1 and TRBJ2-1; 7 nucleotides line up with TRBD1. Germline values: CDR1 SGHRS, CDR2 YFSETQ. V was clipped by 0 bases and J by 12 bases; unmatched bases: 6. The CDR3 spans 13 residues.

V and J are TRBV24-1 and TRBJ1-6; possible D gene TRBD1, 6 bases. Trimming left V 3 bases short and J 4 bases short, with 15 bases between. The germline V gene encodes CDR1 KGHDR and CDR2 SFDVKD. The CDR3 length is 17 residues. CDR3 DNA sequence: TGTGCCACCAGTGATCATTCGACAGGTGATTATAATTCACCCCTCCACTTT. Translated: CATSDHSTGDYNSPLHF.

The rearrangement joins TRBV21-1 to TRBJ1-2; the table's TRBD1 call for D was not verified on the DNA. TRBV21-1 is annotated as a pseudogene. The CDR3 sequence is 15 residues long. The CDR3 sequence: CASSKLGQGASGYTF. The CDR3 region has the DNA TGTGCCAGCAGCAAACTAGGGCAGGGGGCTAGTGGCTACACCTTC.

The chain links TRBV14 to TRBJ2-7; TRBD1 matches 7 bases. This CDR3 is 16 amino acids long. Germline V CDR1 and CDR2: SGHDN, FVKESK. V trimming: 5 bases; J trimming: 1 base; junction bases outside the gene matches: 11. The CDR3 coding sequence is TGTGCCAGCAGCGGATCCGGGACAGAGAGATCCTACGAGCAGTACTTC. This gives the protein CASSGSGTERSYEQYF.

This CDR3 is CASKPNGQPQHF. The CDR3, as DNA: TGTGCCAGTAAACCCAACGGGCAGCCCCAGCATTTT. This chain connects TRBV12-3 or TRBV12-4 to TRBJ1-5; D is uncertain. The V and J ends lost 9 bases and 7 bases respectively, with 13 bases between them. The CDR3 has 12 amino acids.

The chain combines TRBV12-3 or TRBV12-4 with TRBJ1-1; 7 bases line up with TRBD1. The J segment lost 3 bases and the V segment lost 8 bases, leaving 0 bases of the junction unmatched. CDR3 length: 11 residues. CDR3 nucleotide sequence: TGTGCCAGCGGACAGGACACTGAAGCTTTCTTT. This gives the protein CASGQDTEAFF.

The chain employs TRBV6-5 and TRBJ1-2; D not resolved. The germline gives CDR1 MNHEY, CDR2 SVGAGI. V lost 7 bases and J lost 8, with 20 bases in between. This CDR3 has 14 residues. The DNA of the CDR3 is TGTGCCAGCATTGTAGGAGACCCCGCGAGGGGCTACACCTTC. This encodes CASIVGDPARGYTF.

This chain links TRBV4-2 with TRBJ1-2, with 8 bases identical to TRBD1. The germline gives CDR1 LGHNA, CDR2 YNFKEQ. V trimming: 0 bases; J trimming: 4 bases; junction bases outside the gene matches: 4. CDR3 length: 15 residues. CDR3 sequence: CASSQERTGLYGYTF. The CDR3 nucleotides read TGTGCCAGCAGCCAAGAAAGGACAGGGCTCTATGGCTACACCTTC.

This clone was detected only once. The CDR3 loop reads CASSLVGNPNSNQPQHF. The CDR3 coding sequence is TGTGCCAGCAGCTTAGTGGGCAACCCGAATAGCAATCAGCCCCAGCATTTT. The chain joins TRBV7-2 to TRBJ1-5; D is unclear. The germline CDR1 and CDR2 sequences are SGHTA and FQGNSA. The CDR3 is made up of 17 amino acids. V lost 1 base to trimming and J lost 0 bases, with 13 bases between them.

The J gene is TRBJ2-2, the V gene TRBV5-1; D perhaps matches TRBD2 (7 bases). Per germline, CDR1 SGHRS and CDR2 YFSETQ. V lost 4 bases and J 4 bases, leaving 14 bases between the germline ends. This CDR3 comprises 15 residues. Here the CDR3 reads CASSRSGGATGELFF. The CDR3 region has the DNA TGCGCCAGCAGCCGGTCGGGGGGCGCCACCGGGGAGCTGTTTTTT.

The V gene is TRBV23-1, the J gene TRBJ2-7; 9 positions match TRBD1. TRBV23-1 is given ORF status, its function remaining uncertain. This CDR3 comprises 17 residues. The V gene end was trimmed by 4 bases and the J gene end by 2 bases; junction bases not matched to a gene: 12. This CDR3 reads CASSPHPWDRVTYEQYF. In nucleotides, the CDR3 is TGCGCCAGCAGTCCCCACCCATGGGACAGGGTTACCTACGAGCAGTACTTC.

This clone was recorded a few times. CDR3 DNA: TGTGCCAGCAGCCGGAATTCACCCCTCCACTTT. It translates to CASSRNSPLHF. The gene calls are TRBV7-9 and TRBJ1-6; D is unresolved. The CDR3 has 11 residues. Trimming stripped 5 bases from V and 7 bases from J, with 3 bases between. Germline V gives CDR1 SEHNR, CDR2 FQNEAQ (reference sequence).

V is TRBV5-5 and J is TRBJ1-4, with unresolved D. The CDR3 spans 14 residues. V was pared by 4 bases and J by 7 bases, with 14 bases between. Looked up from germline, CDR1 is SGHKS and CDR2 is YYEKEE (reference sequence). In nucleotides, the CDR3 is TGTGCCAGCAGCCCGGGGAGGCTTACTGAAAAACTGTTTTTT. Protein: CASSPGRLTEKLFF.

This clone was observed a single time. The rearrangement joins TRBV2 to TRBJ1-5; D not resolved. This CDR3 spans 13 amino acids. From germline, CDR1 is SNHLY and CDR2 FYNNEI. V was clipped by 6 bases and J by 1 base, with 7 bases between them. The CDR3 nucleotides are TGTGCCAGCAGCGCTCAGAGCAATCAGCCCCAGCATTTT. Translated: CASSAQSNQPQHF.